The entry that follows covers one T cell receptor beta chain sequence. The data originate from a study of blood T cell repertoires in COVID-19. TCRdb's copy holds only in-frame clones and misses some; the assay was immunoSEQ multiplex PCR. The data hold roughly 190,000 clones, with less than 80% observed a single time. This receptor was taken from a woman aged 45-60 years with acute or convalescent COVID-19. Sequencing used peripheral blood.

The CDR3 DNA reads as TGCGCCAGCAGTGACTCAGACAGGGGCTACACCTTC. Protein product: CASSDSDRGYTF. The gene calls are TRBV10-2 and TRBJ1-2; D may be TRBD1 (6 bases). Germline V gene data show CDR1 as WSHSY and CDR2 as SAAADI. V lost 3 bases and J lost 8, with 10 bases in between. The CDR3 is made up of 12 amino acids.